The 21 T cell receptor beta chains below come from one sample, sequenced in a study of regulatory T cells in long-lasting Graves disease. Arm-PCR of CDR3 regions and iRepertoire HTBI primers were the basis on which TCR beta libraries were built. Each CDR3 protein is one row after TCRdb ran MiXCR on the multiplex PCR reads. The sample shows around 250,000 distinct CDR3 sequences, around 16% of them seen only once. The time point was: newly diagnosed GD, antithyroid drugs for less than 3 months. There was RNA extracted from PBMCs, and the TCR library was made from it. The source was peripheral blood mononuclear cells (PBMCs), collected at new diagnosis, from a patient treated with antithyroid drugs. Receptors were obtained from a female donor with Graves disease.

This clonotype was counted ten times or more. The V call is TRBV7-8, the J call TRBJ2-5, with a tentative D call TRBD1 (5 bases). V was clipped by 7 bases and J by 2 bases, with 11 bases between them. Germline-derived CDR1 and CDR2 are SGHVS and FQNEAQ. This CDR3 spans 13 amino acids. The CDR3 region has the DNA TGTGCCAGCAACCAGGACATACAAGAGACCCAGTACTTC. Protein sequence: CASNQDIQETQYF.

At least ten counts were recorded for this clonotype. The rearrangement uses TRBV6-5 and TRBJ2-1; 10 bases are shared with TRBD1. The CDR3 sequence is 15 residues long. V was pared by 2 bases and J by 6 bases, with 4 bases of the junction left unmatched. The germline gives CDR1 MNHEY, CDR2 SVGAGI. The CDR3 spells CASSYPGTGVNEQFF. The CDR3 DNA reads as TGTGCCAGCAGTTACCCCGGGACAGGGGTCAATGAGCAGTTCTTC.

This rearrangement joins TRBV7-2 to TRBJ2-1, with D possibly matching TRBD1 (6 bases). This CDR3 is 13 amino acids long. Germline V gene data show CDR1 as SGHTA and CDR2 as FQGNSA. V shed 3 bases and J shed 7 bases, with 10 bases lying between them. This CDR3 is CASSFPGENEQFF. Written as DNA, the CDR3 is TGTGCCAGCAGCTTCCCAGGGGAGAATGAGCAGTTCTTC.

The CDR3: CASSTGTGEAFF. The CDR3 DNA is TGTGCCAGCAGTACCGGGACAGGGGAAGCTTTCTTT. The rearrangement joins TRBV27 to TRBJ1-1; TRBD1 matches 9 bases. CDR3 length equals 12 residues. The V gene's germline CDR1 is MNHEY and CDR2 SMNVEV (reference sequence). Trimming at V came to 5 bases and at J to 8 bases, leaving 3 bases not matched to a gene.

This clonotype was counted at least ten times. This chain connects TRBV15 to TRBJ1-5; 10 positions match TRBD1. This CDR3 region has 16 residues. V dropped 1 base and J dropped 6; count of bases not matched to a gene: 6. Per the germline V gene, CDR1 is LNHNV and CDR2 is YYDKDF (reference sequence). CDR3: CATSRVGQGSLQPQHF. In nucleotides, the CDR3 is TGTGCCACCAGCAGAGTGGGACAGGGGTCGCTTCAGCCCCAGCATTTT.

As regards this clonotype: A much larger clone lies a single base off, so this may be a read error. The genes are TRBV3-1 and TRBJ2-2; D might be TRBD2 (5 bases). The length of the CDR3 is 18 residues. Germline assignment: CDR1 LGHDT and CDR2 YNNKEL (reference sequence). V lost 5 bases to trimming and J lost 0 bases, with 19 bases between them. CDR3 sequence reads: CASSELFLGIANTGELFF. In DNA form, the CDR3 reads TGTGCCAGCAGCGAACTCTTCCTCGGGATAGCGAACACCGGGGAGCTGTTTTTT.

This clonotype was recorded many times. The chain combines TRBV24-1 with TRBJ2-1, with D perhaps matching TRBD1 (5 bases). From germline, CDR1 is KGHDR and CDR2 SFDVKD. Trimming shortened V by 6 bases and J by 6 bases, and 14 bases separated the two germline ends. There are 14 residues in the CDR3. The CDR3 loop reads CATSTAQGLNEQFF. The CDR3 region has the DNA TGTGCCACCAGTACCGCGCAGGGCCTCAATGAGCAGTTCTTC.

Ten or more counts support this clonotype. The chain recombines TRBV12-3 or TRBV12-4 with TRBJ2-7; weak D call: TRBD1 (5 bases). V was shortened by 4 bases and J by 2 bases, with 9 bases between the two germline ends. This CDR3 is 13 amino acids long. DNA of the CDR3: TGTGCCAGCAGTTGGGGCAGCCCCTACGAGCAGTACTTC. Protein product: CASSWGSPYEQYF.

This clonotype was observed many times. The J gene is TRBJ2-5, the V gene TRBV20-1; a possible D gene is TRBD1 (6 bases). The CDR3 is 13 amino acids. Trimming took 5 bases from V and 5 from J, leaving 15 bases between them. The germline gives CDR1 DFQATT, CDR2 SNEGSKA (reference sequence). The CDR3 DNA reads as TGCAGTGCTCTTTCCAGGGGTAGGGAGACCCAGTACTTC. Encoded protein: CSALSRGRETQYF.

This chain uses TRBV4-1 with TRBJ2-6, with D unresolved. Germline V lookup: CDR1 MGHRA, CDR2 YSYEKL. Trimming stripped 0 bases from V and 0 bases from J, with 9 bases between. This CDR3 contains 17 residues. The CDR3 nucleotides read TGCGCCAGCAGCCAAGAGCCTATGGGCTCTGGGGCCAACGTCCTGACTTTC. Its protein is CASSQEPMGSGANVLTF.

This clonotype showed up many times. The rearrangement uses TRBV11-2 and TRBJ1-6; D unresolved. V shed 5 bases and J shed 7 bases, with 9 bases lying between them. The CDR3 contains 13 residues. Germline CDR1 SGHAT, CDR2 FQNNGV. The CDR3 spells CASSPYRNSPLHF. DNA for the CDR3: TGTGCCAGCAGCCCCTACAGAAATTCACCCCTCCACTTT.

This clonotype has ten or more counts. V is TRBV7-9 and J is TRBJ2-6, with 9 bases lining up with TRBD2. Losses at the gene ends were 5 bases for V and 0 bases for J; bases not matched to a gene: 8. Germline V gives CDR1 SEHNR, CDR2 FQNEAQ (reference sequence). The CDR3 has 18 residues. The CDR3 region has the DNA TGTGCCAGCAGCGACCAGCGGGAGGATTACTCTGGGGCCAACGTCCTGACTTTC. Amino acid sequence: CASSDQREDYSGANVLTF.

The CDR3 DNA reads as TGTGCCAGCAGTGAGTCGTACACTGAAGCTTTCTTT. Its translation is CASSESYTEAFF. The rearrangement uses TRBV6-1 and TRBJ1-1; D not resolved. Trimming removed 3 bases from V and 3 bases from J, with 5 bases in between. The germline CDR1 and CDR2 sequences are MNHNS and SASEGT. CDR3 length: 12 amino acids.

This clonotype was counted between two and nine times. V and J are TRBV24-1 and TRBJ2-5; tentative D call: TRBD1 (6 bases). This CDR3 has 16 residues. The germline V and J ends were trimmed by 3 bases and 2 bases, with 15 bases remaining between them. CDR1 KGHDR and CDR2 SFDVKD come from the germline V gene. The chain's CDR3 is CATSDPRDTQQETQYF. CDR3 in DNA: TGTGCCACCAGTGATCCCCGGGACACTCAACAAGAGACCCAGTACTTC.

In its sample, this clonotype was seen many times. This rearrangement joins TRBV19 to TRBJ2-5; 13 nucleotides align to TRBD2. After removal of 4 bases from V and 5 bases from J, the junction contained 4 bases not matched to a gene. The CDR3 totals 15 residues. Germline-derived CDR1 and CDR2 are LNHDA and SQIVND (reference sequence). CDR3: CASSSGLAGVETQYF. The CDR3 DNA follows: TGTGCCAGTAGTAGTGGACTAGCGGGAGTGGAGACCCAGTACTTC.

This chain connects TRBV25-1 to TRBJ2-5; TRBD2 agrees at 9 bases. The CDR3 runs to 16 residues. Germline V gene lookup returns CDR1 MGHDK and CDR2 SYGVNS. Trimming took 2 bases from V and 1 from J; bases not matched to a gene: 5. CDR3 sequence: CASSELSSGTQETQYF. The CDR3, as DNA: TGTGCCAGCAGTGAACTCTCTAGCGGGACCCAAGAGACCCAGTACTTC.

This clonotype was seen a handful of times. The chain has TRBV10-3 and TRBJ2-7, with D perhaps TRBD2 (5 bases). Trimming stripped 0 bases from V and 5 bases from J, with 11 bases between. This CDR3 spans 14 amino acids. CDR1 ENHRY and CDR2 SYGVKD come from the germline V gene. The CDR3 loop is CAISESLEIDEQYF. CDR3 in DNA: TGTGCCATCAGTGAGTCACTAGAAATCGACGAGCAGTACTTC.

This clonotype was seen a handful of times. The gene calls are TRBV6-1 and TRBJ1-3; D perhaps matches TRBD1 (6 bases). Between the trimmed V and J ends, which lost 9 bases and 2 bases, there was a span of 11 bases. Germline CDR1 MNHNS, CDR2 SASEGT. This CDR3 is built from 13 residues. Here the CDR3 reads CASRQATGNTIYF. The CDR3 DNA reads TGTGCCAGTCGACAGGCGACTGGAAACACCATATATTTT.

There are a few counts of this clonotype. The rearrangement uses TRBV7-2 and TRBJ1-1; D is perhaps TRBD1 (6 bases). The CDR3 runs 16 residues. Germline V gene lookup returns CDR1 SGHTA and CDR2 FQGNSA. V gave up 6 bases and J gave up 1 base, with 18 bases separating them. The CDR3 DNA reads as TGTGCCAGCAGGATTCAGGCGGGGGCCGGGAACACTGAAGCTTTCTTT. Encoded protein: CASRIQAGAGNTEAFF.

Note on this clonotype: A junction end diverges from the germline sequence, so it may reflect a read error. This rearrangement joins TRBV4-1 to TRBJ2-3; D gene unclear. The CDR3 spans 14 residues. CDR1 MGHRA and CDR2 YSYEKL come from the germline V gene. CDR3 sequence (DNA): TGCGCCAGCAGTCTAGACCCTTTCACAGATACGCGGTATTTT. It codes for CASSLDPFTDTRYF.

This clonotype was picked up many times. CDR3 in amino acids: CASSVGASGTYEQYF. The CDR3 bases are TGTGCCAGCAGCGTAGGGGCTAGCGGAACCTACGAGCAGTACTTC. The rearrangement uses TRBV9 and TRBJ2-7; 7 bases line up with TRBD2. The V gene's germline CDR1 is SGDLS and CDR2 YYNGEE. V lost 0 bases and J lost 2; bases outside the gene matches: 5. The CDR3 has 15 residues.